Following are 26 T cell receptor beta chains from one sample sequenced in a study of T cells after yellow fever vaccination. TCRdb ran MiXCR on the 5' RACE reads and lists one entry per CDR3 protein. The data hold more than 200,000 distinct CDR3 sequences, with approximately 3.8% observed a single time. This sample comprised PBMCs, obtained 15 days after the yellow fever booster vaccination. The receptors here all came from a man between 18 and 35 years old who received the YFV17D yellow fever vaccine.

The sample holds many counts of this clonotype. The chain is built from TRBV7-2 and TRBJ2-2; D gene ambiguous. This CDR3 spans 11 amino acids. V was trimmed by 3 bases and J by 8 bases, leaving 4 bases between them. CDR1 and CDR2 from the germline V gene are SGHTA and FQGNSA. CDR3 loop: CASSFGGELFF. CDR3 nucleotide sequence: TGTGCCAGCAGCTTCGGGGGGGAGCTGTTTTTT.

This clonotype was observed many times. CDR3 DNA: TGTGCCAGCAGCTTAGTGGTTAGCGGGGGGGGCCCACCACGGGCGGATACGCAGTATTTT. The encoded protein is CASSLVVSGGGPPRADTQYF. This chain uses TRBV11-2 with TRBJ2-3; 11 positions agree with TRBD2. CDR3 length: 20 amino acids. From germline, CDR1 is SGHAT and CDR2 FQNNGV. The junction had 18 bases not matched to a gene; V was cut back by 1 base and J by 6 bases.

This clonotype was picked up many times. This chain uses TRBV12-3 or TRBV12-4 with TRBJ2-7; 9 nucleotides align to TRBD1. The V and J ends lost 2 bases and 3 bases, in that order; junction bases with no gene match: 5. There are 15 residues in the CDR3. The CDR3 spells CASSLSGTGRYEQYF. In DNA form, the CDR3 reads TGTGCCAGCAGTTTATCCGGGACAGGGCGCTACGAGCAGTACTTC.

The sample holds many counts of this clonotype. The V gene is TRBV7-9, the J gene TRBJ2-1, with TRBD1 as a possible D gene (5 bases). This CDR3 has 15 residues. From germline, CDR1 is SEHNR and CDR2 FQNEAQ (reference sequence). V was trimmed by 3 bases and J by 8 bases, leaving 17 bases between them. This chain's CDR3 is CASSFSRAAGDEQFF. DNA of the CDR3: TGTGCCAGCAGCTTCTCCAGGGCGGCTGGGGATGAGCAGTTCTTC.

This clonotype was seen at least ten times. V and J are TRBV20-1 and TRBJ1-5; the D gene is possibly TRBD1 (5 bases). CDR1 and CDR2 (germline): DFQATT, SNEGSKA (reference sequence). V lost 0 bases and J 6 bases, leaving 9 bases between the germline ends. This CDR3 has 13 residues. CDR3 nucleotides: TGCAGTGCTAGAGACGGGGGAGGTCAGCCCCAGCATTTT. Its translation: CSARDGGGQPQHF.

This clonotype was picked up many times. V usage is TRBV15 and J usage is TRBJ1-2; D ambiguous. The germline V gene has CDR1 LNHNV and CDR2 YYDKDF (reference sequence). CDR3 length: 12 residues. V lost 5 bases to trimming and J lost 10 bases, with 14 bases between them. The CDR3 sequence is CATSPAGWAYTF. Here the CDR3 DNA reads TGTGCCACCAGCCCCGCGGGGTGGGCCTACACCTTC.

Many counts were recorded for this clonotype. The V and J genes are TRBV30 and TRBJ2-7; TRBD1 matches 7 bases. CDR1 GTSNPN and CDR2 SVGIG come from the germline V gene (reference sequence). J was trimmed by 3 bases and V by 1 base; bases with no gene match: 3. The CDR3 contains 13 residues. The CDR3 nucleotides are TGTGCCTGGAGTGAGGGACAGATCTACGAGCAGTACTTC. This encodes CAWSEGQIYEQYF.

This clonotype was counted many times. The rearrangement uses TRBV4-2 and TRBJ1-1; 7 nucleotides agree with TRBD1. The trim removed 2 bases at V and 1 base at J, leaving 10 bases unmatched. This CDR3 comprises 17 residues. The germline gives CDR1 LGHNA, CDR2 YNFKEQ. The CDR3 DNA is TGTGCCAGCAGCCAATCCGAAGGGGACAGCTCGAACACTGAAGCTTTCTTT. This codes for CASSQSEGDSSNTEAFF.

In this sample, this clonotype turned up many times. CDR3 coding DNA: TGTGCCAGCAGTTTAAAGGGTAATGGCTACACCTTC. Translated: CASSLKGNGYTF. The genes are TRBV27 and TRBJ1-2, with D hard to call. The germline CDR1 and CDR2 sequences are MNHEY and SMNVEV (reference sequence). The CDR3 is 12 residues long. Between the trimmed V and J ends, which lost 2 bases and 6 bases, there was a span of 7 bases.

This clonotype was seen at least ten times. The V gene is TRBV6-2 or TRBV6-3, the J gene TRBJ2-7; D tentatively reads TRBD1 or TRBD2 (5 bases each). The germline V gene has CDR1 MNHEY and CDR2 SVGEGT. The ends were cut back, 2 bases at V and 2 bases at J, with 10 bases in the middle. This CDR3 comprises 14 residues. The CDR3 DNA sequence: TGTGCCAGCAGTTACGGGACGACTACCTACGAGCAGTACGTC. Translation gives CASSYGTTTYEQYV.

In this sample, this clonotype turned up many times. V is TRBV7-9 and J is TRBJ2-5; possible D gene TRBD1, 6 bases. In germline, CDR1 is SEHNR, CDR2 FQNEAQ (reference sequence). Trimming cost V 3 bases and J 5 bases, with 13 bases left between them. This CDR3 is built from 14 residues. CDR3 residues: CASSFLGARETQYF. CDR3 DNA sequence: TGTGCCAGCAGCTTCCTGGGGGCTCGGGAGACCCAGTACTTC.

This clonotype has ten or more counts. This sequence joins TRBV24-1 and TRBJ2-2; 7 nucleotides line up with TRBD1. The CDR3 is made up of 17 amino acids. Germline values: CDR1 KGHDR, CDR2 SFDVKD. Unmatched junction bases numbered 12, after V lost 4 bases and J lost 5 bases. CDR3 DNA sequence: TGTGCCACCAGTGACCACGAGAACAGGGGTGAAACCGGGGAGCTGTTTTTT. Protein product: CATSDHENRGETGELFF.

This clonotype was counted many times. CDR3 coding DNA: TGTGCCAGCAGCCCGCCCCCCCCGGGCTACGAGCAGTACGTC. It encodes CASSPPPPGYEQYV. The rearrangement joins TRBV28 to TRBJ2-7, with D uncertain. Germline V gives CDR1 MDHEN, CDR2 SYDVKM. The CDR3 runs to 14 residues. V was trimmed by 6 bases and J by 3 bases, leaving 15 bases between them.

This clonotype appeared many times. The V and J genes are TRBV6-1 and TRBJ2-2; D is ambiguous. The V gene's germline CDR1 is MNHNS and CDR2 SASEGT. V lost 2 bases and J 2 bases, leaving 12 bases between the germline ends. The length of the CDR3 is 16 residues. The CDR3 is CASSEYISGNTGELFF. CDR3 DNA sequence: TGTGCCAGCAGTGAATACATCTCTGGTAACACCGGGGAGCTGTTTTTT.

In this sample, this clonotype turned up many times. The chain recombines TRBV7-6 with TRBJ1-4; tentative D call: TRBD1 (6 bases). The CDR3 has 14 amino acids. Trimming took 2 bases from V and 5 from J, leaving 9 bases between them. The V gene's germline CDR1 is SGHVS and CDR2 FNYEAQ. CDR3 protein: CASSLTGSNEKLFF. The CDR3 bases are TGTGCCAGCAGCTTAACAGGGAGCAATGAAAAACTGTTTTTT.

The chain uses TRBV4-3 and TRBJ1-2; D not resolved. This CDR3 has 15 residues. Germline lookup yields CDR1 LGHNA and CDR2 YSLEER. Between the trimmed V and J ends, which lost 4 bases and 0 bases, there was a span of 12 bases. DNA of the CDR3: TGCGCCAGCAGCCTTGTCCAGTTTTCTAACTATGGCTACACCTTC. It specifies CASSLVQFSNYGYTF.

This clonotype was observed at least ten times. The rearrangement links TRBV7-2 to TRBJ2-3; TRBD1 is a possible D gene (5 bases). Germline V lookup: CDR1 SGHTA, CDR2 FQGNSA. V shed 6 bases and J shed 0 bases, with 10 bases lying between them. The CDR3 runs to 14 residues. The CDR3, as DNA: TGTGCCAGCAGGCGGACATCCAGCACAGATACGCAGTATTTT. Translating it yields CASRRTSSTDTQYF.

This clonotype was detected ten times or more. The chain recombines TRBV30 with TRBJ2-2; D may be TRBD1 (5 bases). The CDR3 has 13 residues. V dropped 5 bases and J dropped 5 bases, with 12 bases sitting between them. Germline CDR1 is GTSNPN and CDR2 is SVGIG (reference sequence). The CDR3 is CAWGQGATGELFF. CDR3 DNA sequence: TGTGCCTGGGGGCAGGGCGCGACCGGGGAGCTGTTTTTT.

This clonotype was found many times. The CDR3 is CASSARDSHTEAFF. As DNA, the CDR3 is TGTGCCAGCAGCGCCCGGGACAGCCACACTGAAGCTTTCTTT. The V call is TRBV11-2, the J call TRBJ1-1; 7 nucleotides agree with TRBD1. Germline V gene data show CDR1 as SGHAT and CDR2 as FQNNGV. Trimming took 5 bases from V and 3 from J; bases not matched to a gene: 6. CDR3 length equals 14 residues.

The V gene is TRBV7-2, the J gene TRBJ1-2; the D gene is possibly TRBD1 (6 bases). V lost 1 base and J lost 4, with 13 bases in between. Germline CDR1 SGHTA, CDR2 FQGNSA. The CDR3 runs 15 residues. The CDR3 spells CASSLVWDTPYGYTF. The CDR3 region has the DNA TGTGCCAGCAGCTTAGTCTGGGACACCCCCTATGGCTACACCTTC.

In its sample, this clonotype was seen many times. The chain combines TRBV10-3 with TRBJ1-6; D is possibly TRBD1 (6 bases). The CDR3 is 12 residues long. From germline, CDR1 is ENHRY and CDR2 SYGVKD. V lost 10 bases and J 8 bases, leaving 12 bases between the germline ends. CDR3: CATQGRDSPLHF. CDR3 in DNA: TGTGCCACACAGGGAAGGGATTCACCCCTCCACTTT.

This clonotype appeared many times. The chain recombines TRBV12-3 or TRBV12-4 with TRBJ2-1; no reliable D call. This CDR3 contains 12 residues. Trimming took off 6 bases at V and 9 bases at J, with 12 bases between the two ends. CDR3 sequence: CASSMDLGEQFF. DNA of the CDR3: TGTGCCAGCAGCATGGACCTCGGTGAGCAGTTCTTC.

This clonotype has at least ten counts. The rearrangement uses TRBV20-1 and TRBJ2-4, with a possible D match to TRBD2 (6 bases). The ends were cut back, 6 bases at V and 1 base at J, with 16 bases in the middle. CDR1 is DFQATT and CDR2 is SNEGSKA in the germline V gene (reference sequence). The CDR3 runs to 15 residues. Here the CDR3 reads CSAAGTPLAKNIQYF. For the CDR3, the DNA is TGCAGTGCCGCTGGGACTCCCTTGGCCAAAAACATTCAGTACTTC.

This clonotype was detected ten times or more. This rearrangement joins TRBV6-2 or TRBV6-3 to TRBJ2-1; D unclear. This CDR3 region has 13 residues. Between the trimmed V and J ends, which lost 2 bases and 6 bases, there was a span of 8 bases. Germline V gene lookup returns CDR1 MNHEY and CDR2 SVGEGT. CDR3 nucleotides: TGTGCCAGCAGTTACACCCCGGGCAATGAGCAGTTCTTC. The encoded protein is CASSYTPGNEQFF.

This clonotype was seen at least ten times. The V and J genes are TRBV12-3 or TRBV12-4 and TRBJ2-1; TRBD2 might be the D (5 bases). This CDR3 has 12 residues. The V end was cut by 5 bases, the J end by 12 bases, with 14 bases between. Here the CDR3 DNA reads TGTGCCAGCAGTGCGTCGGGGATCGGGCAGTTCTTC. Translated: CASSASGIGQFF.

This clonotype was observed many times. This sequence joins TRBV6-2 or TRBV6-3 and TRBJ2-7; perhaps TRBD1 as D (6 bases). Trimming cost V 6 bases and J 4 bases, with 16 bases left between them. This CDR3 contains 14 residues. Per germline, CDR1 MNHEY and CDR2 SVGEGT. This chain's CDR3 is CASSMGQGTYEQYF. CDR3 in DNA: TGTGCCAGCAGCATGGGGCAGGGGACGTACGAGCAGTACTTC.